Below are 26 T cell receptor beta chains sequenced from a single sample in a study of tumor and adjacent non-tumor tissue in lung cancer (dated by TCRdb to the late 2010s). RNA was isolated from bulk unsorted tissue, and RNA quality was assessed with a NanoDrop ND-1000 and an Agilent 2100. Library prep was done by multiplex PCR. The reads were generated on an Illumina HiSeq 2500. Following protocols modified from ARM-PCR, the researchers constructed TCRbeta libraries through three rounds of nested PCR with primers (Table S4). TCRdb reprocessing: public reads trimmed at Q25 with fastp, clones called with MiXCR, in-frame beta chains kept. Merged by CDR3 protein, the rows form single entries marked with the most common genes and DNA. Across this sample there are 95,000 to 150,000 distinct CDR3 sequences, with 60% to 70% seen only once. In total, the top ten clones hold about 13% of the sample. Sequencing was done on a sample of lung tumor tissue. These receptors originate from a man younger than 45 with non-small cell lung cancer.

This clonotype has only a few counts. The V and J genes are TRBV7-3 and TRBJ2-2; D is undetermined. The CDR3 is made up of 14 amino acids. Trimming left V 4 bases short and J 4 bases short, with 10 bases between. Germline CDR1 reads SGHTA; CDR2 reads FQGTGA. The CDR3 is CASSSWLFTGELFF. The CDR3 DNA is TGTGCCAGCAGCTCGTGGCTATTCACCGGGGAGCTGTTTTTT.

Regarding this clonotype: One end of the junction does not line up with germline, which may come from a read error. The chain joins TRBV7-8 to TRBJ1-3; D gene ambiguous. The CDR3 is 16 amino acids. CDR1 is SGHVS and CDR2 is FQNEAQ in the germline V gene. The CDR3 region has the DNA TGTGCCAGCAGCGTCGGTTTTGGGAGTTCTGTAAACACCATATATTTT. The encoded protein is CASSVGFGSSVNTIYF.

This clonotype showed up many times. The gene calls are TRBV11-2 and TRBJ2-7; 10 nucleotides match TRBD2. The CDR3 runs to 14 residues. V shed 3 bases and J 4 bases; nucleotides not matched to a gene: 3. Germline lookup yields CDR1 SGHAT and CDR2 FQNNGV. Here the CDR3 reads CASSFLAGAYEQYF. The CDR3 bases are TGTGCCAGCAGCTTCCTAGCGGGAGCATACGAGCAGTACTTC.

This clonotype was counted ten times or more. The chain links TRBV6-5 to TRBJ1-5, with no clear D. Germline V gives CDR1 MNHEY, CDR2 SVGAGI. The CDR3 sequence is 11 residues long. Between the trimmed V and J ends, which lost 7 bases and 0 bases, there was a span of 1 base. The CDR3: CASISNQPQHF. The CDR3 DNA follows: TGTGCCAGCATTAGCAATCAGCCCCAGCATTTT.

Remarks on this clonotype: This sequence may be a read error, since a much larger clone differs from it by one base. The chain recombines TRBV4-3 with TRBJ1-2, with D unclear. The CDR3 is made up of 14 amino acids. Trimming cost V 1 base and J 10 bases, with 16 bases left between them. Germline CDR1 is LGHNA and CDR2 is YSLEER. The CDR3 reads CASSQVYGGSDYTF. The CDR3 region has the DNA TGCGCCAGCAGCCAAGTATACGGCGGGTCCGACTACACCTTC.

The sample holds one count of this clonotype. Its ends do not fully match the called genes, so a read error is possible. CDR3 amino acids: CASSPTPDNEHFF. CDR3 DNA: TGTGCCAGCAGTCCCACACCTGACAATGAGCATTTCTTC. The rearrangement links TRBV11-3 to TRBJ2-1; D is unresolved. The V gene's germline CDR1 is SGHNT and CDR2 YENEEA. This CDR3 is built from 13 residues.

This clonotype has a count of ten or more. This chain uses TRBV4-1 with TRBJ2-7; D is perhaps TRBD1 (6 bases). V was shortened by 4 bases and J by 0 bases, with 10 bases between the two germline ends. CDR1 and CDR2 from the germline V gene are MGHRA and YSYEKL. CDR3 size: 14 residues. The CDR3 DNA reads TGCGCCAGCAGCCCCAGGGGCTCCTCCTACGAGCAGTACTTC. Translating it yields CASSPRGSSYEQYF.

This clonotype was counted once. The CDR3 DNA reads as TGCAGCGTTGAAGGGACAGGGGATTCGTTAGAGGAGCAGTACTTC. It is translated as CSVEGTGDSLEEQYF. The rearrangement links TRBV29-1 to TRBJ2-7, with TRBD1 identical over 9 bases. The length of the CDR3 is 15 residues. CDR1 and CDR2 from the germline V gene are SQVTM and ANQGSEA. The junction had 11 bases not matched to a gene; V was cut back by 1 base and J by 7 bases.

With respect to this clonotype: A read error may be the cause here, since a much bigger clone is one base away. The CDR3 region has the DNA TGCAGTGCTAGACAGGGGGACATTGAAGCTTTCTTT. Protein: CSARQGDIEAFF. The chain combines TRBV20-1 with TRBJ1-1; 7 nucleotides align to TRBD1. The CDR3 runs 12 residues. Trimming cost V 2 bases and J 7 bases; bases outside gene matches: 4. Germline V gene lookup returns CDR1 DFQATT and CDR2 SNEGSKA (reference sequence).

This clonotype has more than one count but fewer than ten. A read error may explain this, as a much larger clone is one base away. The chain combines TRBV6-1 with TRBJ2-1, with TRBD2 matching over 12 bases. The J segment lost 8 bases and the V segment lost 2 bases, leaving 4 bases of the junction unmatched. CDR1 MNHNS and CDR2 SASEGT come from the germline V gene. There are 15 residues in the CDR3. CDR3 sequence (DNA): TGTGCCAGCAGTGAACTAGCGGGAGGGTACGATGAGCAGTTCTTC. Its protein is CASSELAGGYDEQFF.

As for this clonotype: A read error may account for a junction end that differs from germline. J is TRBJ2-2 and V is TRBV11-1; 7 bases are a match to TRBD1. Germline values: CDR1 SGHAT, CDR2 FQDESV (reference sequence). The CDR3 covers 15 residues. CDR3: CASTRSPQGTGELFF. The CDR3 bases are TGTGCCAGCACCCGAAGCCCACAGGGGACCGGGGAACTGTTTTTT.

This clonotype was counted between two and nine times. A much larger clone is a single base away; this may be a read error. The rearrangement joins TRBV20-1 to TRBJ2-4; D may be TRBD2 (5 bases). This CDR3 has 13 residues. Germline V lookup: CDR1 DFQATT, CDR2 SNEGSKA (reference sequence). The CDR3: CSAVDLAKNIQNF. The CDR3 nucleotides read TGCAGTGCCGTAGATCTAGCCAAAAACATTCAGAACTTC.

A note on this clonotype: The junction departs from germline at one end; a sequencing error may be responsible. The V and J genes are TRBV6-2 or TRBV6-3 and TRBJ2-1; 7 bases line up with TRBD1. The CDR3 totals 16 residues. CDR1 is MNHEY, CDR2 SVGEGT, per germline. The DNA of the CDR3 is TGTGCCAGTAGTTACTCCGGCGAGGGGGCGGTAAATGATCAGTTCTTC. It encodes CASSYSGEGAVNDQFF.

In regard to this clonotype: Since the CDR3 does not end with the conserved phenylalanine or tryptophan, this likely comes from a read error. The chain links TRBV10-3 to TRBJ1-1; D uncertain. V shed 3 bases and J shed 1 base, with 9 bases lying between them. The CDR3 totals 14 residues. The germline CDR1 and CDR2 sequences are ENHRY and SYGVKD. CDR3 DNA sequence: TGTGCCATCAGTGATGGCAAGGGGAACACTGAAGCTTTCTCT. As protein: CAISDGKGNTEAFS.

Notes on this clonotype: One end of the junction is discordant with germline, which a read error may explain. V usage is TRBV24-1 and J usage is TRBJ2-5, with TRBD1 matching over 8 bases. Germline V CDR1 and CDR2: KGHDR, SFDVKD. The CDR3 is made up of 14 amino acids. CDR3 sequence (DNA): TGTGCCTCCAGTGGACAGGGAGGCCAAGAGACCCAGTACTTC. Translating it yields CASSGQGGQETQYF.

As to this clonotype: Lacking the conserved final phenylalanine or tryptophan, this CDR3 likely reflects a read error. The DNA is omitted, as the CDR3 cannot be located on it reliably, and the CDR3 follows TCRdb's listing. The chain recombines TRBV11-2 with TRBJ1-5. The CDR3 is 13 amino acids long, termini counted. Germline loops: CDR1 SGHAT, CDR2 FQNNGV. The CDR3: CPSSRDSNQPQRV.

V usage is TRBV20-1 and J usage is TRBJ2-3; maybe TRBD2 (5 bases). Germline loops: CDR1 DFQATT, CDR2 SNEGSKA (reference sequence). Trimming cost V 7 bases and J 1 base, with 15 bases left between them. The CDR3 has 14 amino acids. Written as DNA, the CDR3 is TGCAGTGTCACCACTCCGGAGGGCACAGATACGCAGTATTTT. Protein sequence: CSVTTPEGTDTQYF.

This clonotype was recorded a few times. This rearrangement joins TRBV5-4 to TRBJ1-4, with D possibly being TRBD1 (5 bases). Trimming removed 3 bases at V and 5 bases at J, with 14 bases between. This CDR3 has 15 amino acids. The V gene's germline CDR1 is SGHNT and CDR2 YYREEE (reference sequence). This chain's CDR3 is CASSYPGTDNEKLFF. CDR3 in DNA: TGTGCCAGCAGCTACCCCGGGACGGACAATGAAAAACTGTTTTTT.

This clonotype was recorded a few times. This rearrangement joins TRBV11-1 to TRBJ2-3, with TRBD2 matching 9 bases. V trimming: 4 bases; J trimming: 2 bases; junction bases outside the gene matches: 7. This CDR3 has 16 residues. Germline V gives CDR1 SGHAT, CDR2 FQDESV (reference sequence). The CDR3 bases are TGTGCCAGCAGCTCTGGTAGCGGGGGAGACACAGATACGCAGTATTTT. It is translated as CASSSGSGGDTDTQYF.

To note about this clonotype: An end of the junction does not agree with germline; a read error may underlie this. V is TRBV11-2 and J is TRBJ2-1; D is possibly TRBD2 (6 bases). The CDR3 runs to 16 residues. Germline V gene lookup returns CDR1 SGHAT and CDR2 FQNNGV. CDR3 sequence: CANSLYASASYNEQSF. The DNA for the CDR3 is TGTGCCAACAGCCTATATGCTAGCGCGTCCTACAATGAGCAGTCCTTC. Filled out from reference TRBV11-2 and TRBJ2-1, the complete variable domain reads EAGVAQSPRYKIIEKRQSVAFWCNPISGHATLYWYQQILGQGPKLLIQFQNNGVVDDSQLPKDRFSAERLKGVDSTLKIQPAKLEDSAVYLCANSLYASASYNEQSFGPGTRLTVL.

Points on this clonotype: Compared with germline, one end of the junction differs, possibly owing to a read error. The chain carries TRBV11-2 and TRBJ2-7; D uncertain. The CDR3 sequence is 16 residues long. The V gene's germline CDR1 is SGHAT and CDR2 FQNNGV. The CDR3 protein is CVSSLDQYRESYEQYF. CDR3 DNA sequence: TGTGTCAGCAGCTTAGATCAATACAGAGAATCCTACGAGCAGTACTTC.

Comments on this clonotype: A read error is possible here, since a much larger clone lies one base away. CDR3 sequence (DNA): TGCAGTGCTAGAGATGTTAGCGGCGAATTCTCCGAGCAGTACTTC. This sequence encodes CSARDVSGEFSEQYF. The gene calls are TRBV20-1 and TRBJ2-7; D possibly corresponds to TRBD2 (6 bases). Germline loops: CDR1 DFQATT, CDR2 SNEGSKA (reference sequence). V shed 0 bases and J shed 6 bases, with 18 bases lying between them. The CDR3 is made up of 15 amino acids.

This clonotype was picked up one time. The CDR3 end shows no conserved phenylalanine or tryptophan, and so a read error is likely. The limits of the CDR3 on the DNA are not certain, so only TCRdb's listed CDR3 is given. This chain uses TRBV11-3 with TRBJ1-1. Germline loops: CDR1 SGHNT, CDR2 YENEEA. The CDR3 is 15 residues long, counting both termini. The CDR3 sequence: CASSLDSLSGTEVFL.

This clonotype came up a few times. Since a much larger clone is just one base distant, this may be a read error. Lacking the conserved final phenylalanine or tryptophan, this CDR3 likely reflects a read error. The chain joins TRBV20-1 to TRBJ2-7, with 10 bases aligning to TRBD1. Germline lookup yields CDR1 DFQATT and CDR2 SNEGSKA (reference sequence). The CDR3 sequence is 13 residues long. V was clipped by 2 bases and J by 4 bases; unmatched bases: 2. CDR3 sequence reads: CSARRTGGYEQYL. The CDR3 nucleotides are TGCAGTGCTAGAAGGACAGGGGGATACGAGCAGTACCTC.

On this clonotype: No conserved phenylalanine or tryptophan ends this CDR3, so it is likely a read error. The rearrangement links TRBV20-1 to TRBJ2-7; TRBD2 aligns across 9 bases. V lost 1 base to trimming and J lost 3 bases; unmatched junction nucleotides: 1. CDR1 is DFQATT, CDR2 SNEGSKA, per germline (reference sequence). This CDR3 spans 13 amino acids. The CDR3 bases are TGCAGTGCTAGAGGCGGGAGGGACTACGAGCAGTACATC. Encoded protein: CSARGGRDYEQYI.

Concerning this clonotype itself: A read error may produce the germline difference seen at one junction end. This rearrangement joins TRBV12-3 or TRBV12-4 to TRBJ2-2; maybe TRBD2 (5 bases). The CDR3 loop spans 13 amino acids. The CDR3 DNA follows: TGTGCCAACAGTGACTTAAACACCGGGGAGCTGTTGTTT. This encodes CANSDLNTGELLF.